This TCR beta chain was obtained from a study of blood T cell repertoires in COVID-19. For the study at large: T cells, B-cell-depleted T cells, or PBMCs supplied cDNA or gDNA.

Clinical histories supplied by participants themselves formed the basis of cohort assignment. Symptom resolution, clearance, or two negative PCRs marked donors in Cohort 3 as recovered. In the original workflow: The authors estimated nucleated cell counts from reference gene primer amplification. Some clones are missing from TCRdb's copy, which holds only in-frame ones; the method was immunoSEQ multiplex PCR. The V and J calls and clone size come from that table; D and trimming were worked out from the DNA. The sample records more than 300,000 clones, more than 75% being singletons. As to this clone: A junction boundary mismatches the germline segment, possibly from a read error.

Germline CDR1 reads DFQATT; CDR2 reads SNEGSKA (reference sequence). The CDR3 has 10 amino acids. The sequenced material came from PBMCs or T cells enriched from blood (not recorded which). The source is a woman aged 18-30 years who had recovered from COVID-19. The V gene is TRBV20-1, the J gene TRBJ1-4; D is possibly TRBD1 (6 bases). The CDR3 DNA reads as TGCAGTGCTAGAGATTCGCAGGGGCCTTTT. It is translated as CSARDSQGPF.